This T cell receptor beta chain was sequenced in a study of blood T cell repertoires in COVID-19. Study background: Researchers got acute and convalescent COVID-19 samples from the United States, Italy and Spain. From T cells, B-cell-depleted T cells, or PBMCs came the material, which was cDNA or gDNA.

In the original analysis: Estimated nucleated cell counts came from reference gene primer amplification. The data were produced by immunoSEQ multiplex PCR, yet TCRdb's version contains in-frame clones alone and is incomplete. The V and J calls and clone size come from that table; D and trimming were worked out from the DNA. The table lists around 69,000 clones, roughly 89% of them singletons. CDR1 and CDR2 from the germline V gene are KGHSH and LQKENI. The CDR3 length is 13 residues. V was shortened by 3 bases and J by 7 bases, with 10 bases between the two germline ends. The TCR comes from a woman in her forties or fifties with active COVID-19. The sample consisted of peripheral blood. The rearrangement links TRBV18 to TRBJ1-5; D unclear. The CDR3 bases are TGTGCCAGCTCACCCCCGGGAGGCCAGCCCCAGCATTTT. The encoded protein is CASSPPGGQPQHF.